These 17 T cell receptor beta chains came from one sample sequenced in a study of control samples from healthy donors and cancer patients (TCRdb year 2020). Receptor libraries were prepared by the immunoSEQ multiplex PCR assay. Imported from immuneACCESS, the table was reduced by TCRdb to in-frame sequences with V and J called. These copies leave out some clones; in studies compared against another copy, an unresolved V gene accounts for under half, and the cause of the remainder is not known. Here the sample has around 100,000 clones; just over 90% occur a single time. The top ten hold over 3% of the sample. The source material was blood. These receptors were obtained from a woman in her late teens or twenties in good health.

The chain employs TRBV18 and TRBJ1-2, with 7 bases that match TRBD1. CDR1 KGHSH and CDR2 LQKENI come from the germline V gene. V lost 3 bases, J lost 4 bases, and 8 bases stayed unmatched. The CDR3 covers 15 residues. The CDR3 loop reads CASSPNRDSFYGYTF. DNA for the CDR3: TGTGCCAGCTCACCGAACCGGGACAGCTTCTATGGCTACACCTTC.

This clone was counted once. The CDR3 DNA sequence: TGTGCCAGCAGCTTCTCAGGGAAGAGCACTGAAGCTTTCTTT. Residues: CASSFSGKSTEAFF. The gene calls are TRBV11-1 and TRBJ1-1, with a possible D match to TRBD1 (5 bases). V was cut by 3 bases and J by 4 bases, with 12 bases left in between. Germline V gene lookup returns CDR1 SGHAT and CDR2 FQDESV (reference sequence). The CDR3 length is 14 residues.

The V gene is TRBV5-6, the J gene TRBJ1-2; D is unclear. This CDR3 contains 14 residues. Deletions cut 2 bases from V and 4 bases from J, with 12 bases between. The germline gives CDR1 SGHDT, CDR2 YYEEEE. The CDR3 coding sequence is TGTGCCAGCAGCTTTTGGGGTGGCAGCTATGGCTACACCTTC. It translates to CASSFWGGSYGYTF.

The chain couples TRBV29-1 to TRBJ1-2; no reliable D call. V lost 0 bases to trimming and J lost 4 bases, with 9 bases between them. Germline assignment: CDR1 SQVTM and CDR2 ANQGSEA. The CDR3 length is 13 residues. CDR3 DNA: TGCAGCGTTGAAGACACAGTTGGCTATGGCTACACCTTC. This encodes CSVEDTVGYGYTF. Full variable domain (rest looked up from reference TRBV29-1 and TRBJ1-2): SAVISQKPSRDICQRGTSLTIQCQVDSQVTMMFWYRQQPGQSLTLIATANQGSEATYESGFVIDKFPISRPNLTFSTLTVSNMSPEDSSIYLCSVEDTVGYGYTFGSGTRLTVV.

The chain links TRBV29-1 to TRBJ2-7; 7 nucleotides line up with TRBD1. The CDR3 extends over 12 amino acids. Germline values: CDR1 SQVTM, CDR2 ANQGSEA. V shed 5 bases, J shed 4 bases, and the junction held 5 bases outside the gene matches. The CDR3, as DNA: TGCAGCGTTCGGGACAGCCGATACGAGCAGTACTTC. Translated: CSVRDSRYEQYF.

This chain joins TRBV5-1 and TRBJ1-3, with D possibly being TRBD1 (6 bases). This CDR3 comprises 18 residues. V lost 0 bases and J lost 0, with 16 bases in between. CDR1 is SGHRS and CDR2 is YFSETQ in the germline V gene. In DNA form, the CDR3 reads TGCGCCAGCAGCTTGGTGCTGGGAACAGGGAGCTCTGGAAACACCATATATTTT. Its protein is CASSLVLGTGSSGNTIYF.

The chain combines TRBV6-5 with TRBJ1-3, with TRBD1 matching 7 bases. Trimming cost V 6 bases and J 2 bases; bases outside gene matches: 4. The germline gives CDR1 MNHEY, CDR2 SVGAGI. This CDR3 is 14 amino acids long. The CDR3 DNA is TGTGCCAGCAGGGGGACAGACCCTGGAAACACCATATATTTT. Translating gives CASRGTDPGNTIYF.

V is TRBV6-5 and J is TRBJ1-4; 10 nucleotides align to TRBD1. This CDR3 comprises 16 residues. V shed 3 bases, J shed 5 bases, and the junction held 6 bases outside the gene matches. Germline values: CDR1 MNHEY, CDR2 SVGAGI. For the CDR3, the DNA is TGTGCCAGCAGTTATAGACAGGGGGCATGGAATGAAAAACTGTTTTTT. Translating gives CASSYRQGAWNEKLFF.

The chain couples TRBV4-1 to TRBJ1-2; the D is unclear. Trimming pared 0 bases from V and 2 bases from J, leaving 7 bases between. The germline gives CDR1 MGHRA, CDR2 YSYEKL. This CDR3 spans 14 amino acids. The CDR3 DNA follows: TGCGCCAGCAGCCAAGACCCGCAAAACTATGGCTACACCTTC. This sequence encodes CASSQDPQNYGYTF.

The V and J genes are TRBV2 and TRBJ1-3; unclear D gene. This CDR3 spans 13 amino acids. Germline V CDR1 and CDR2: SNHLY, FYNNEI. V was cut by 9 bases and J by 3 bases, with 12 bases left in between. In nucleotides, the CDR3 is TGTGCCAGTTCGGATGGGGATGGAAACACCATATATTTT. This codes for CASSDGDGNTIYF.

This clone was recorded only once. The J gene is TRBJ2-3, the V gene TRBV4-2; 8 bases are shared with TRBD2. From germline, CDR1 is LGHNA and CDR2 YNFKEQ. There are 15 residues in the CDR3. After removal of 0 bases from V and 3 bases from J, the junction contained 2 bases not matched to a gene. DNA for the CDR3: TGTGCCAGCAGCCAAGATTCTAGCGGGACAGATACGCAGTATTTT. Residues: CASSQDSSGTDTQYF.

V gene TRBV5-6 combines with J gene TRBJ1-2, with 8 bases fitting TRBD1. Trimming removed 4 bases from V and 8 bases from J; junction bases left unmatched: 7. The CDR3 extends over 13 amino acids. Germline V gives CDR1 SGHDT, CDR2 YYEEEE. CDR3 region: CASSPTGALGYTF. CDR3 sequence (DNA): TGTGCCAGCAGCCCGACAGGGGCGCTCGGCTACACCTTC.

J is TRBJ2-7 and V is TRBV9, with D perhaps matching TRBD2 (7 bases). CDR1 SGDLS and CDR2 YYNGEE come from the germline V gene. The CDR3 contains 16 residues. With 0 bases removed from V and 4 bases from J, the gap between germline ends came to 17 bases. CDR3 loop: CASSVEGSGGPYEQYF. The CDR3 coding sequence is TGTGCCAGCAGCGTAGAAGGGTCGGGGGGCCCTTACGAGCAGTACTTC.

This clone was observed a single time. V and J are TRBV5-1 and TRBJ1-3; 7 bases fit TRBD1. Germline CDR1 is SGHRS and CDR2 is YFSETQ. The CDR3 is made up of 15 amino acids. With V trimmed by 2 bases and J by 8 bases, 10 bases remained unmatched. The CDR3 DNA is TGCGCCAGCAGCTTACAAAGGGGGCCCGGTGACACCATATATTTT. It codes for CASSLQRGPGDTIYF.

This clone was counted a single time. This chain joins TRBV6-5 and TRBJ1-1, with TRBD1 as a possible D gene (5 bases). This CDR3 region has 14 residues. The V gene's germline CDR1 is MNHEY and CDR2 SVGAGI. Trimming cost V 5 bases and J 11 bases, with 21 bases left between them. CDR3 residues: CASSTHGARLGAFF. The CDR3 DNA follows: TGTGCCAGCAGTACACACGGGGCCCGACTTGGGGCTTTCTTT.

The chain has TRBV2 and TRBJ2-5, with D possibly being TRBD2 (5 bases). The V gene's germline CDR1 is SNHLY and CDR2 FYNNEI. The CDR3 spans 16 residues. Trimming pared 7 bases from V and 6 bases from J, leaving 24 bases between. CDR3 bases: TGTGCCAGCACCGGTGATTCGTTCGGCGGAGGCAAGACCCAGTACTTC. Its translation: CASTGDSFGGGKTQYF.

The chain is built from TRBV5-1 and TRBJ1-1; D ambiguous. The CDR3 length is 14 residues. V shed 6 bases and J shed 1 base, with 13 bases lying between them. Looked up from germline, CDR1 is SGHRS and CDR2 is YFSETQ. As DNA, the CDR3 is TGCGCCAGCACCCCCGGCGGGAGGAACACTGAAGCTTTCTTT. It specifies CASTPGGRNTEAFF. Variable domain in full (rest from reference TRBV5-1 and TRBJ1-1): KAGVTQTPRYLIKTRGQQVTLSCSPISGHRSVSWYQQTPGQGLQFLFEYFSETQRNKGNFPGRFSGRQFSNSRSEMNVSTLELGDSALYLCASTPGGRNTEAFFGQGTRLTVV.